Each of the 14 T cell receptor beta chains below was sequenced from the same sample in a study of blood T cell repertoires in COVID-19. TCRdb's table, derived via immunoSEQ multiplex PCR, lists solely in-frame clones and lacks some. The data contain approximately 280,000 clones, about 86% of them singletons. The material sequenced was peripheral blood. The source of these receptors is a woman aged 30 to 39 who had recovered from COVID-19.

Only one count was recorded for this clone. This rearrangement joins TRBV2 to TRBJ1-2; D remains ambiguous. The germline CDR1 and CDR2 sequences are SNHLY and FYNNEI. Trimming pared 3 bases from V and 4 bases from J, leaving 6 bases between. The CDR3 is 12 amino acids. This chain's CDR3 is CASSEAGYGYTF. Written as DNA, the CDR3 is TGTGCCAGCAGTGAGGCGGGCTATGGCTACACCTTC.

The chain carries TRBV5-5 and TRBJ2-2, with D tentatively TRBD1 (6 bases). CDR1 and CDR2 (germline): SGHKS, YYEKEE (reference sequence). This CDR3 region has 13 residues. The V and J ends lost 5 bases and 3 bases respectively, with 8 bases between them. CDR3 nucleotide sequence: TGTGCCAGCAGAGGGGGACACACCGGGGAGCTGTTTTTT. Encoded protein: CASRGGHTGELFF.

J is TRBJ1-5 and V is TRBV25-1, with D maybe TRBD1 (6 bases). The ends were cut back, 2 bases at V and 7 bases at J, with 18 bases in the middle. The CDR3 has 16 residues. Germline lookup yields CDR1 MGHDK and CDR2 SYGVNS. CDR3 nucleotides: TGTGCCAGCAGTGAACCGACCACGGACAGCCGGCAGCCCCAGCATTTT. Residues: CASSEPTTDSRQPQHF.

In this sample, this clone turned up a few times. This sequence joins TRBV6-6 and TRBJ1-2; no firm D call. Germline CDR1 reads MNHNY; CDR2 reads SVGAGI (reference sequence). Trimming took off 6 bases at V and 2 bases at J, with 7 bases between the two ends. The CDR3 sequence is 12 residues long. CDR3 amino acids: CASRAGNYGYTF. For the CDR3, the DNA is TGTGCCAGCAGAGCGGGGAACTATGGCTACACCTTC.

In this sample, this clone turned up a few times. This rearrangement joins TRBV19 to TRBJ1-5; D is possibly TRBD1 (5 bases). Germline CDR1 LNHDA, CDR2 SQIVND (reference sequence). The V end lost 7 bases, the J end lost 0 bases, and 13 bases lay between the germline ends. The CDR3 spans 15 residues. Here the CDR3 reads CASKVDKYSNQPQHF. The CDR3 nucleotides read TGTGCCAGTAAGGTGGACAAATATAGCAATCAGCCCCAGCATTTT.

This chain joins TRBV5-5 and TRBJ2-1, with a possible D match to TRBD2 (5 bases). Deletions cut 0 bases from V and 0 bases from J, with 10 bases between. Germline V gene sequence: CDR1 SGHKS, CDR2 YYEKEE (reference sequence). CDR3 size: 16 residues. CDR3 protein: CASSLGAASSYNEQFF. In DNA form, the CDR3 reads TGTGCCAGCAGCTTGGGAGCGGCCAGCTCCTACAATGAGCAGTTCTTC.

The CDR3 nucleotides read TGTGCCAGCAGCTTAGCTCGGGGAACCTACGAGCAGTACTTC. As protein: CASSLARGTYEQYF. This sequence joins TRBV7-9 and TRBJ2-7; possible D gene TRBD2, 5 bases. The CDR3 totals 14 residues. V lost 0 bases and J 2 bases, leaving 8 bases between the germline ends. Germline-derived CDR1 and CDR2 are SEHNR and FQNEAQ (reference sequence).

The chain joins TRBV28 to TRBJ2-2; TRBD1 agrees at 10 bases. CDR3 size: 16 residues. With V trimmed by 6 bases and J by 5 bases, 9 bases remained unmatched. Germline values: CDR1 MDHEN, CDR2 SYDVKM. This CDR3 reads CASSPRGQGRTGELFF. The CDR3 DNA is TGTGCCAGCAGCCCGAGGGGACAGGGGAGAACCGGGGAGCTGTTTTTT.

This clone is a singleton in its sample. V is TRBV5-4 and J is TRBJ2-7; D is unclear. V was cut by 0 bases and J by 2 bases, with 3 bases left in between. The CDR3 is made up of 12 amino acids. CDR1 SGHNT and CDR2 YYREEE come from the germline V gene (reference sequence). DNA for the CDR3: TGTGCCAGCAGCTTGGACACCTACGAGCAGTACTTC. Encoded protein: CASSLDTYEQYF.

This clone was seen only a few times. The rearrangement uses TRBV28 and TRBJ2-1, with 7 bases matching TRBD2. This CDR3 region has 16 residues. V shed 6 bases, J shed 6 bases, and the junction held 14 bases outside the gene matches. From germline, CDR1 is MDHEN and CDR2 SYDVKM. DNA for the CDR3: TGTGCCAGCAGACTCACCGGGACTACCTTGAGCAATGAGCAGTTCTTC. Translated: CASRLTGTTLSNEQFF.

Comment on this clone: Other nucleotide sequences in the sample specify the same CDR3. The chain recombines TRBV19 with TRBJ2-7; no definite D call. CDR3 length equals 11 residues. The V end was cut by 6 bases, the J end by 3 bases, with 6 bases between. Germline CDR1 is LNHDA and CDR2 is SQIVND (reference sequence). The CDR3 loop reads CASRGDYEQYF. In nucleotides, the CDR3 is TGTGCCAGTAGGGGCGACTACGAGCAGTACTTC.

This rearrangement joins TRBV7-9 to TRBJ2-7; D possibly corresponds to TRBD1 (6 bases). The germline V gene has CDR1 SEHNR and CDR2 FQNEAQ (reference sequence). The CDR3 is made up of 16 amino acids. V gave up 1 base and J gave up 0 bases, with 13 bases separating them. CDR3 DNA sequence: TGTGCCAGCAGCTTAGATTGGGGGCTTAGCTCCTACGAGCAGTACTTC. Translated: CASSLDWGLSSYEQYF.

In nucleotides, the CDR3 is TGTGCCAGCACCCGACAGGAAACCTATAATTCACCCCTCCACTTT. Translation: CASTRQETYNSPLHF. The genes are TRBV5-6 and TRBJ1-6, with a tentative D call TRBD1 (6 bases). V was clipped by 6 bases and J by 2 bases, with 12 bases between them. Germline V gene data show CDR1 as SGHDT and CDR2 as YYEEEE. The CDR3 runs to 15 residues.

CDR3 residues: CASRGQAVDEQYF. CDR3 sequence (DNA): TGTGCCAGCAGGGGACAGGCGGTGGACGAGCAGTACTTC. The chain has TRBV14 and TRBJ2-7, with 8 bases fitting TRBD1. The CDR3 length is 13 residues. Germline-derived CDR1 and CDR2 are SGHDN and FVKESK. V shed 6 bases, J shed 5 bases, and the junction held 6 bases outside the gene matches.